This T cell receptor (beta chain) was sequenced for a study of blood T cell repertoires in COVID-19. Overall study: Acute and convalescent COVID-19 samples came from the United States, Italy and Spain.

The ends were cut back, 1 base at V and 2 bases at J, with 9 bases in the middle. Germline V gene data show CDR1 as MGHRA and CDR2 as YSYEKL. This CDR3 has 15 residues. In the authors' workflow: Amplifying reference gene primers gave estimates of nucleated cell counts. The assay was immunoSEQ multiplex PCR, and TCRdb's table has in-frame clones only and misses some. V, J and clone size derive from that table, while D and trimming were established from the DNA sequence. The sample shows approximately 150,000 clones, approximately 87% of them seen only once. Individuals aged roughly 18 to 95 years were recruited from around 22 US areas. Participant reports of clinical history set cohort assignment.

Source material: PBMCs or T cells enriched from blood (not recorded which). The gene calls are TRBV4-1 and TRBJ2-1, with D maybe TRBD1 (5 bases). This TCR was recovered from a man aged 60-69 years who had recovered from COVID-19. CDR3 residues: CASSQGRVAYNEQFF. CDR3 DNA: TGCGCCAGCAGCCAAGGCAGGGTGGCCTACAATGAGCAGTTCTTC.